The entry that follows covers one T cell receptor beta chain sequence. Its matching antigen is unknown. The data were obtained in a study of Ad26.COV2.S vaccination and SARS-CoV-2 variants. The overall study: Once or twice, 56 days apart, Ad26.COV2.S was delivered intramuscularly.

The CDR3 spans 13 residues. Germline V gene data show CDR1 as GTSNPN and CDR2 as SVGIG (reference sequence). V was pared by 3 bases and J by 6 bases, with 4 bases of the junction left unmatched. Treatment in this sample: approximately 18 received Ad26.COV2.S at low or high dose, single or two shots; 5 received placebo; per-sample allocation not given. Sampling was done on day 63 after the first vaccine or placebo injection. Aged 18-55 years, donor was enrolled in Boston in the early 2020s. Study-wide findings and caveats: Vaccine and placebo groups showed comparable non-spike TCR breadth.

TCRdb's table, derived via immunoSEQ multiplex PCR, lists solely in-frame clones and lacks some. The table records fewer than 900,000 clones, 80% to 90% of them present only once. The chain recombines TRBV30 with TRBJ2-2; TRBD2 matches 7 bases. Specimen: peripheral blood, collected in a trial of Ad26.COV2.S vaccine versus placebo. This TCR was recovered from a person between 18 and 65 years old who received the Ad26.COV2.S COVID-19 vaccine or a placebo. The DNA of the CDR3 is TGTGCCTGGAGAGTCGGGGGGTCCGGGGAGCTGTTTTTT. Its protein product is CAWRVGGSGELFF.